The 26 T cell receptor beta chains reported below all come from one sample, sequenced in a study of blood T cell repertoires in COVID-19. Sequencing was performed with immunoSEQ multiplex PCR; in TCRdb, only in-frame clones are kept and a portion is missing. Found here are a few hundred thousand clones, about nine tenths of them singletons; the top ten hold approximately 2%. The sample comprised peripheral blood. These receptors originate from a woman in her twenties or thirties with COVID-19, enrolled during active disease.

The V gene is TRBV14, the J gene TRBJ1-1; D perhaps matches TRBD1 (5 bases). The CDR3 covers 13 residues. The V and J ends lost 5 bases and 4 bases respectively, with 11 bases between them. Germline assignment: CDR1 SGHDN and CDR2 FVKESK. For the CDR3, the DNA is TGTGCCAGCAGCACCTCAAGGGGCACTGAAGCTTTCTTT. Protein product: CASSTSRGTEAFF. The full variable domain, with the rest looked up from reference TRBV14 and TRBJ1-1, is EAGVTQFPSHSVIEKGQTVTLRCDPISGHDNLYWYRRVMGKEIKFLLHFVKESKQDESGMPNNRFLAERTGGTYSTLKVQPAELEDSGVYFCASSTSRGTEAFFGQGTRLTVV.

This clone appeared a few times. The rearrangement joins TRBV13 to TRBJ1-2; D is possibly TRBD1 (6 bases). Deletions cut 5 bases from V and 0 bases from J, with 10 bases between. The germline V gene has CDR1 PRHDT and CDR2 FYEKMQ (reference sequence). The CDR3 runs to 14 residues. CDR3 sequence: CASSPRTANYGYTF. DNA for the CDR3: TGTGCCAGCAGCCCCCGGACAGCTAACTATGGCTACACCTTC.

The chain recombines TRBV19 with TRBJ2-2, with TRBD1 as a possible D gene (5 bases). The CDR3 consists of 14 residues. The germline gives CDR1 LNHDA, CDR2 SQIVND (reference sequence). V lost 3 bases, J lost 5 bases, and 10 bases lay in between. The CDR3 region is CASSIRAITGELFF. In DNA form, the CDR3 reads TGTGCCAGTAGTATCAGGGCGATTACCGGGGAGCTGTTTTTT.

The chain joins TRBV4-2 to TRBJ2-5; D ambiguous. The V gene lost 0 bases and the J gene lost 0 bases, with 5 bases spanning the gap. This CDR3 spans 14 amino acids. The germline CDR1 and CDR2 sequences are LGHNA and YNFKEQ. CDR3 in DNA: TGTGCCAGCAGCCAAGAACGGTACCAAGAGACCCAGTACTTC. This translates into CASSQERYQETQYF.

The rearrangement links TRBV12-3 or TRBV12-4 to TRBJ2-7; D is possibly TRBD1 (6 bases). The CDR3 is 13 residues long. V was shortened by 2 bases and J by 5 bases, with 10 bases between the two germline ends. The CDR3 coding sequence is TGTGCCAGCAGTTTAAATGGGGGCGACGAGCAGTACGTC. Translated: CASSLNGGDEQYV.

CDR3 in DNA: TGTGCCAGCAGTGAAGTCAGGGCGGTTAGGACCTACGAGCAGTACTTC. Translated: CASSEVRAVRTYEQYF. This chain joins TRBV2 and TRBJ2-7; the D gene is possibly TRBD1 (5 bases). Trimming shortened V by 1 base and J by 2 bases, and 15 bases separated the two germline ends. Germline CDR1 and CDR2: SNHLY and FYNNEI. CDR3 size: 16 residues.

The rearrangement joins TRBV3-1 (or the pseudogene TRBV3-2) to TRBJ1-4, with TRBD1 matching 7 bases. V gave up 0 bases and J gave up 7 bases; unmatched junction bases: 5. This CDR3 is built from 15 residues. Germline assignment: CDR1 LGHDT and CDR2 YNNKEL (reference sequence). CDR3 nucleotides: TGTGCCAGCAGCCAAGAGCAGGGGGAGGTTGAAAAACTGTTTTTT. Translating gives CASSQEQGEVEKLFF.

The rearrangement uses TRBV29-1 and TRBJ1-1; D gene ambiguous. Looked up from germline, CDR1 is SQVTM and CDR2 is ANQGSEA. The CDR3 totals 15 residues. The V end was cut by 7 bases, the J end by 6 bases, with 24 bases between. The CDR3 region is CSALGPSRGTSEAFF. The CDR3 DNA is TGCAGCGCCCTAGGACCCTCACGGGGAACATCTGAAGCTTTCTTT.

The chain is built from TRBV18 and TRBJ2-1; TRBD2 aligns across 9 bases. J gave up 9 bases and V 3 bases, and 3 bases lay outside the gene matches. The CDR3 is 13 residues long. Germline CDR1 is KGHSH and CDR2 is LQKENI. The CDR3 here is CASSPSGGGEQFF. The CDR3 nucleotides are TGTGCCAGCTCACCTAGCGGGGGAGGTGAGCAGTTCTTC.

The chain links TRBV7-6 to TRBJ2-3, with D possibly TRBD2 on 6 matching bases. Germline CDR1 is SGHVS and CDR2 is FNYEAQ. Trimming stripped 6 bases from V and 2 bases from J, with 15 bases between. This CDR3 region has 15 residues. CDR3 nucleotides: TGTGCCAGCAGTCGGCACGGGACTGTCACAGATACGCAGTATTTT. Its protein is CASSRHGTVTDTQYF.

The genes are TRBV30 and TRBJ2-6; weak D call: TRBD1 (5 bases). V was shortened by 0 bases and J by 3 bases, with 15 bases between the two germline ends. This CDR3 has 17 amino acids. Germline V gene lookup returns CDR1 GTSNPN and CDR2 SVGIG (reference sequence). CDR3 amino acids: CAWSVHKGRRGANVLTF. In nucleotides, the CDR3 is TGTGCCTGGAGTGTACATAAGGGGCGACGTGGGGCCAACGTCCTGACTTTC.

The chain combines TRBV27 with TRBJ2-7; perhaps TRBD1 as D (5 bases). With 0 bases removed from V and 6 bases from J, the gap between germline ends came to 12 bases. The CDR3 covers 14 residues. Germline V gene lookup returns CDR1 MNHEY and CDR2 SMNVEV (reference sequence). Here the CDR3 reads CASSLSQGSFEQYF. The CDR3 DNA sequence: TGTGCCAGCAGTTTATCGCAGGGTTCTTTCGAGCAGTACTTC.

This clone turned up a few times. The chain couples TRBV7-9 to TRBJ1-5; TRBD1 aligns across 7 bases. The germline gives CDR1 SEHNR, CDR2 FQNEAQ (reference sequence). The CDR3 is 15 residues long. J gave up 9 bases and V 1 base, and 9 bases lay outside the gene matches. The CDR3 bases are TGTGCCAGCAGCTTAGGAGGGACAGTGGTTGGGCCCCAGCATTTT. It codes for CASSLGGTVVGPQHF.

This rearrangement joins TRBV10-1 to TRBJ1-6; 7 bases fit TRBD1. CDR3 length: 14 residues. Germline CDR1 reads WNHNN; CDR2 reads SYGVQD (reference sequence). The J segment lost 5 bases and the V segment lost 6 bases, leaving 4 bases of the junction unmatched. DNA of the CDR3: TGCGCCAGCAGCCGGGACAGCGATAATTCACCCCTCCACTTT. Its translation is CASSRDSDNSPLHF.

This chain connects TRBV27 to TRBJ1-2, with D possibly matching TRBD1 (5 bases). Germline CDR1 and CDR2: MNHEY and SMNVEV (reference sequence). Trimming cost V 5 bases and J 2 bases, with 9 bases left between them. The CDR3 extends over 13 amino acids. In DNA form, the CDR3 reads TGTGCCAGCAGTGGGGCCCCCAACTATGGCTACACCTTC. Its protein product is CASSGAPNYGYTF.

V and J are TRBV27 and TRBJ2-7; D is possibly TRBD1 (5 bases). CDR1 and CDR2 from the germline V gene are MNHEY and SMNVEV (reference sequence). V was clipped by 6 bases and J by 0 bases, with 12 bases between them. The CDR3 is 14 amino acids. The CDR3 here is CASRDTRSSYEQYF. CDR3 nucleotide sequence: TGTGCCAGCAGGGACACAAGGAGCTCCTACGAGCAGTACTTC.

The rearrangement links TRBV20-1 to TRBJ1-5; 10 nucleotides agree with TRBD1. V was pared by 6 bases and J by 15 bases, with 8 bases of the junction left unmatched. The CDR3 length is 11 residues. Germline CDR1 and CDR2: DFQATT and SNEGSKA (reference sequence). The CDR3 spells CSASTGGARHF. CDR3 DNA sequence: TGCAGTGCCTCGACAGGGGGCGCGAGGCATTTT.

CDR3 coding DNA: TGTGCCAGCAGTTGGGCAGGGGCGGACAATGAGCAGTTCTTC. This sequence encodes CASSWAGADNEQFF. The chain combines TRBV27 with TRBJ2-1; D perhaps matches TRBD1 (6 bases). V lost 4 bases, J lost 5 bases, and 12 bases lay in between. Per germline, CDR1 MNHEY and CDR2 SMNVEV (reference sequence). CDR3 length equals 14 residues.

The chain joins TRBV5-6 to TRBJ1-2; TRBD1 matches at 8 bases. The J segment lost 3 bases and the V segment lost 3 bases, leaving 16 bases of the junction unmatched. CDR1 SGHDT and CDR2 YYEEEE come from the germline V gene. This CDR3 has 18 residues. CDR3 sequence: CASSSADREGWYDYGYTF. The CDR3 region has the DNA TGTGCCAGCAGCTCGGCGGACAGGGAAGGATGGTATGACTATGGCTACACCTTC.

In its sample, this clone was seen once. V is TRBV30 and J is TRBJ1-6, with a weak D call TRBD1 (6 bases). This CDR3 has 20 amino acids. In germline, CDR1 is GTSNPN, CDR2 SVGIG (reference sequence). V shed 4 bases and J shed 7 bases, with 32 bases lying between them. The CDR3 is CAWTTRKDSLPHTINSPLHF. CDR3 nucleotides: TGTGCCTGGACCACTCGGAAGGACAGCCTGCCCCACACAATCAATTCACCCCTCCACTTT.

The chain is built from TRBV10-1 and TRBJ2-1; 9 bases are shared with TRBD1. This CDR3 region has 12 residues. CDR1 and CDR2 (germline): WNHNN, SYGVQD (reference sequence). Trimming at V came to 9 bases and at J to 8 bases, leaving 5 bases not matched to a gene. The CDR3 nucleotides are TGCGCCAGTGGACAGGGGAGCGATGAGCAGTTCTTC. Translated: CASGQGSDEQFF.

This clone was detected only a few times. The V gene is TRBV20-1, the J gene TRBJ2-7; D gene unclear. Trimming removed 3 bases at V and 4 bases at J, with 10 bases between. Germline-derived CDR1 and CDR2 are DFQATT and SNEGSKA (reference sequence). The CDR3 loop spans 12 amino acids. CDR3 DNA sequence: TGCAGTGCTAGTGATCCGCTATACGAGCAGTACTTC. It specifies CSASDPLYEQYF.

V is TRBV6-1 and J is TRBJ2-7; TRBD1 matches at 12 bases. The CDR3 totals 16 residues. The ends lost 2 bases at V and 4 bases at J; junction bases unmatched: 6. CDR1 MNHNS and CDR2 SASEGT come from the germline V gene. CDR3 residues: CASSESGTGGIYEQYV. In nucleotides, the CDR3 is TGTGCCAGCAGTGAATCGGGGACAGGGGGCATTTACGAGCAGTACGTC.

The table lists this clone with a few counts. The chain uses TRBV6-5 and TRBJ2-7; 11 bases are a match to TRBD2. CDR1 MNHEY and CDR2 SVGAGI come from the germline V gene. V was pared by 2 bases and J by 2 bases, with 5 bases of the junction left unmatched. The CDR3 spans 16 residues. The CDR3 bases are TGTGCCAGCAGTTACGGAGGGACTAGCGGAGCCTACGAGCAGTACTTC. This sequence encodes CASSYGGTSGAYEQYF.

The chain recombines TRBV2 with TRBJ2-5; D gene uncertain. The germline V gene encodes CDR1 SNHLY and CDR2 FYNNEI. The germline V and J ends were trimmed by 2 bases and 2 bases, with 6 bases remaining between them. The CDR3 covers 13 residues. The CDR3 loop reads CASSERVQETQYF. CDR3 nucleotide sequence: TGTGCCAGCAGTGAAAGAGTTCAAGAGACCCAGTACTTC.

CDR3 residues: CASSGGGAKAEAFF. CDR3 sequence (DNA): TGCGCCAGCAGTGGGGGAGGGGCGAAGGCTGAAGCTTTCTTT. The chain has TRBV5-1 and TRBJ1-1; tentatively, D is TRBD1 (5 bases). Trimming stripped 5 bases from V and 6 bases from J, with 17 bases between. The CDR3 is 14 amino acids. Germline values: CDR1 SGHRS, CDR2 YFSETQ. Full variable domain (remainder filled in from reference TRBV5-1 and TRBJ1-1): KAGVTQTPRYLIKTRGQQVTLSCSPISGHRSVSWYQQTPGQGLQFLFEYFSETQRNKGNFPGRFSGRQFSNSRSEMNVSTLELGDSALYLCASSGGGAKAEAFFGQGTRLTVV.